These 29 T cell receptor beta chains were all obtained from the same sample, sequenced in a study of shared clonotypes between healthy human individuals. Method: immunoSEQ multiplex PCR; TCRdb's copy keeps in-frame clones and lacks some. The repertoire consists of under 550,000 clones, with almost 97% occurring once and the leading ten covering about 0.054%. Sequenced sample: naive CD4+ T cells sorted from blood. Regarding subset: CD45RA+ positively selected. These receptor sequences come from a woman in her 30s in good health.

The chain employs TRBV4-1 and TRBJ2-7; maybe TRBD1 (6 bases). V was pared by 1 base and J by 2 bases, with 9 bases between. The germline V gene encodes CDR1 MGHRA and CDR2 YSYEKL. CDR3 length equals 14 residues. CDR3 loop: CASSQVQGPYEQYF. CDR3 DNA sequence: TGCGCCAGCAGCCAAGTACAGGGTCCCTACGAGCAGTACTTC.

The V and J genes are TRBV19 and TRBJ1-5; the D is unclear. The CDR3 loop spans 14 amino acids. Trimming left V 8 bases short and J 0 bases short, with 11 bases between. Germline lookup yields CDR1 LNHDA and CDR2 SQIVND (reference sequence). CDR3 sequence (DNA): TGTGCCAGTGCCCTTTTCTTTAGCAATCAGCCCCAGCATTTT. Encoded protein: CASALFFSNQPQHF.

This rearrangement joins TRBV7-8 to TRBJ2-7; either TRBD1 or TRBD2 may supply D (5 bases each). This CDR3 spans 16 amino acids. The germline CDR1 and CDR2 sequences are SGHVS and FQNEAQ. V lost 7 bases to trimming and J lost 5 bases, with 24 bases between them. This chain's CDR3 is CASNPRAARGMNEQYF. The CDR3 DNA follows: TGTGCCAGCAACCCCCGTGCGGCTCGGGGCATGAACGAGCAGTACTTC. The full variable domain, completed using reference TRBV7-8 and TRBJ2-7, is GAGVSQSPRYKVAKRGQDVALRCDPISGHVSLFWYQQALGQGPEFLTYFQNEAQLDKSGLPSDRFFAERPEGSVSTLKIQRTQQEDSAVYLCASNPRAARGMNEQYFGPGTRLTVT.

The chain joins TRBV4-1 to TRBJ2-1; 13 bases fit TRBD2. There are 17 residues in the CDR3. Per germline, CDR1 MGHRA and CDR2 YSYEKL. The V and J ends lost 0 bases and 6 bases, in that order; junction bases with no gene match: 5. CDR3 in amino acids: CASSQDLRTSGSNEQFF. As DNA, the CDR3 is TGCGCCAGCAGCCAAGATCTAAGGACTAGCGGGAGCAATGAGCAGTTCTTC.

The V gene is TRBV4-1, the J gene TRBJ2-2, with 14 positions matching TRBD2. CDR3 size: 19 residues. Germline trimming cut 3 bases from V and 1 base from J; bases unmatched to any gene: 7. Germline V gene lookup returns CDR1 MGHRA and CDR2 YSYEKL. CDR3: CASSQGLAGEVVNTGELFF. The CDR3 DNA reads TGCGCCAGCAGCCAGGGACTAGCGGGAGAGGTTGTGAACACCGGGGAGCTGTTTTTT.

The chain couples TRBV5-4 to TRBJ2-7; 7 bases are shared with TRBD1. Germline V lookup: CDR1 SGHNT, CDR2 YYREEE (reference sequence). Trimming at V came to 4 bases and at J to 3 bases, leaving 10 bases not matched to a gene. This CDR3 spans 15 amino acids. The CDR3 sequence is CASSQDRAGYYEQYF. As DNA, the CDR3 is TGTGCCAGCAGCCAAGACAGGGCAGGGTACTACGAGCAGTACTTC.

J is TRBJ1-4 and V is TRBV7-9, with TRBD1 matching over 7 bases. The germline CDR1 and CDR2 sequences are SEHNR and FQNEAQ (reference sequence). V gave up 7 bases and J gave up 5 bases; unmatched junction bases: 7. The CDR3 loop spans 14 amino acids. CDR3 sequence: CASTPGQMNEKLFF. CDR3 DNA sequence: TGTGCCAGCACCCCGGGACAGATGAATGAAAAACTGTTTTTT.

This sequence joins TRBV10-3 and TRBJ1-4; D remains ambiguous. Per germline, CDR1 ENHRY and CDR2 SYGVKD. The germline V and J ends were trimmed by 0 bases and 8 bases, with 7 bases remaining between them. The CDR3 has 13 amino acids. The CDR3 DNA reads TGTGCCATCAGTGAGTCAGTCCGCGAAAAACTGTTTTTT. This translates into CAISESVREKLFF.

This clone came up once. The rearrangement joins TRBV6-1 to TRBJ2-7, with 10 bases fitting TRBD2. The V and J ends lost 4 bases and 1 base, in that order; junction bases with no gene match: 13. This CDR3 spans 18 amino acids. Germline V gives CDR1 MNHNS, CDR2 SASEGT. CDR3 nucleotides: TGTGCCAGCAGTGGACTGGGGCTAGCGGGAGTGAGGTCCTACGAGCAGTACTTC. Translating it yields CASSGLGLAGVRSYEQYF.

The CDR3 nucleotides are TGTGCCAGCAGTGCAAGGGGAGGGTCCTACAATGAGCAGTTCTTC. Amino acid sequence: CASSARGGSYNEQFF. V gene TRBV2 combines with J gene TRBJ2-1, with 7 bases matching TRBD2. Per the germline V gene, CDR1 is SNHLY and CDR2 is FYNNEI. The CDR3 has 15 amino acids. With 4 bases clipped from V and 1 base from J, the junction kept 4 bases outside the gene matches.

The chain links TRBV6-5 to TRBJ2-7; 7 bases are shared with TRBD1. V gave up 2 bases and J gave up 2 bases; unmatched junction bases: 9. The CDR3 spans 16 residues. Germline assignment: CDR1 MNHEY and CDR2 SVGAGI. DNA for the CDR3: TGTGCCAGCAGTTACAGGGCGGAGAGGGGGCCCTACGAGCAGTACTTC. Its protein product is CASSYRAERGPYEQYF.

This chain joins TRBV28 and TRBJ2-1; maybe TRBD2 (6 bases). There are 15 residues in the CDR3. Germline V gene data show CDR1 as MDHEN and CDR2 as SYDVKM. V dropped 6 bases and J dropped 7 bases, with 19 bases sitting between them. This CDR3 reads CASSPRGLAKNEQFF. The CDR3 DNA sequence: TGTGCCAGCAGCCCCCGCGGGCTAGCGAAGAATGAGCAGTTCTTC.

V gene TRBV2 combines with J gene TRBJ1-1; the D gene is possibly TRBD1 (5 bases). Trimming cost V 4 bases and J 1 base, with 13 bases left between them. CDR1 SNHLY and CDR2 FYNNEI come from the germline V gene. The CDR3 length is 15 residues. CDR3 amino acids: CASSARGERNTEAFF. CDR3 nucleotides: TGTGCCAGCAGTGCGCGAGGGGAGAGGAACACTGAAGCTTTCTTT.

V and J are TRBV6-1 and TRBJ2-7, with TRBD2 matching over 8 bases. The CDR3 runs 15 residues. With V trimmed by 4 bases and J by 4 bases, 9 bases remained unmatched. Germline V gene sequence: CDR1 MNHNS, CDR2 SASEGT. CDR3 residues: CASSVSAGAIYEQYF. For the CDR3, the DNA is TGTGCCAGCAGTGTGTCAGCGGGAGCTATATACGAGCAGTACTTC.

The gene calls are TRBV4-1 and TRBJ2-2; no definite D call. Looked up from germline, CDR1 is MGHRA and CDR2 is YSYEKL. This CDR3 has 14 amino acids. V gave up 5 bases and J gave up 6 bases, with 13 bases separating them. CDR3 residues: CASSLVSAAGELFF. The CDR3 DNA reads as TGCGCCAGCAGCTTAGTAAGCGCCGCCGGGGAGCTGTTTTTT.

The chain is built from TRBV5-1 and TRBJ2-1; D ambiguous. Trimming took 6 bases from V and 6 from J, leaving 19 bases between them. Germline V lookup: CDR1 SGHRS, CDR2 YFSETQ. The CDR3 spans 15 residues. CDR3 sequence reads: CASILDFGGINEQFF. CDR3 nucleotides: TGCGCCAGCATCTTAGATTTCGGTGGCATCAATGAGCAGTTCTTC.

The chain links TRBV28 to TRBJ2-5, with D possibly TRBD2 on 5 matching bases. Germline-derived CDR1 and CDR2 are MDHEN and SYDVKM. V was pared by 6 bases and J by 6 bases, with 17 bases between. The CDR3 has 14 amino acids. As DNA, the CDR3 is TGTGCCAGCAGACCAATAACTAGTTCCCAGACCCAGTACTTC. This gives the protein CASRPITSSQTQYF.

The chain carries TRBV4-3 and TRBJ2-2; D may be TRBD2 (5 bases). The V end lost 4 bases, the J end lost 8 bases, and 11 bases lay between the germline ends. The CDR3 totals 13 residues. Per germline, CDR1 LGHNA and CDR2 YSLEER. The CDR3 is CASSPTGLGELFF. The CDR3 DNA sequence: TGCGCCAGCAGCCCAACGGGGTTGGGGGAGCTGTTTTTT.

V is TRBV5-6 and J is TRBJ1-4; D call uncertain. The germline V gene has CDR1 SGHDT and CDR2 YYEEEE. Between the trimmed V and J ends, which lost 2 bases and 8 bases, there was a span of 13 bases. The CDR3 consists of 14 residues. CDR3 in amino acids: CASSFLEGGEKLFF. As DNA, the CDR3 is TGTGCCAGCAGCTTCTTAGAGGGAGGGGAAAAACTGTTTTTT.

The genes are TRBV19 and TRBJ1-2, with 8 bases identical to TRBD1. CDR1 and CDR2 from the germline V gene are LNHDA and SQIVND (reference sequence). The CDR3 is made up of 14 amino acids. Trimming took 6 bases from V and 4 from J; bases not matched to a gene: 7. CDR3 protein: CASRQQGVGYGYTF. CDR3 coding DNA: TGTGCCAGTAGACAACAGGGGGTTGGCTATGGCTACACCTTC.

The CDR3 loop is CASSSSSGRALNEQFF. For the CDR3, the DNA is TGTGCCAGCAGTTCGTCTAGCGGGAGGGCCTTAAATGAGCAGTTCTTC. The chain has TRBV28 and TRBJ2-1; 12 positions match TRBD2. V gave up 4 bases and J gave up 7 bases; unmatched junction bases: 8. In germline, CDR1 is MDHEN, CDR2 SYDVKM. The CDR3 sequence is 16 residues long.

The sample holds a few counts of this clone. V and J are TRBV7-9 and TRBJ2-7; D is unclear. The ends were cut back, 10 bases at V and 0 bases at J, with 16 bases in the middle. The CDR3 loop spans 14 amino acids. Germline CDR1 reads SEHNR; CDR2 reads FQNEAQ (reference sequence). The CDR3 region is CATLRAESSYEQYF. As DNA, the CDR3 is TGTGCCACCTTGAGAGCAGAAAGCTCCTACGAGCAGTACTTC.

This chain connects TRBV18 to TRBJ1-1; a possible D gene is TRBD1 (6 bases). The CDR3 covers 15 residues. Per the germline V gene, CDR1 is KGHSH and CDR2 is LQKENI. Trimming cost V 5 bases and J 2 bases, with 15 bases left between them. The CDR3 here is CASSSGAGTNTEAFF. The CDR3 DNA follows: TGTGCCAGCTCATCGGGGGCGGGGACTAACACTGAAGCTTTCTTT.

This clone was seen only once. CDR3 nucleotide sequence: TGTGCCAGCAGCAACGGGGGGTACAACGAGCAGTACTTC. It encodes CASSNGGYNEQYF. The V gene is TRBV11-1, the J gene TRBJ2-7; 7 nucleotides line up with TRBD2. From germline, CDR1 is SGHAT and CDR2 FQDESV (reference sequence). The CDR3 consists of 13 residues. Trimming cost V 5 bases and J 5 bases; bases outside gene matches: 6.

The J gene is TRBJ1-5, the V gene TRBV30, with D uncertain. CDR3 length: 13 residues. Looked up from germline, CDR1 is GTSNPN and CDR2 is SVGIG (reference sequence). V lost 1 base, J lost 0 bases, and 4 bases lay in between. As DNA, the CDR3 is TGTGCCTGGAGTGGACATAGCAATCAGCCCCAGCATTTT. Protein product: CAWSGHSNQPQHF.

This chain links TRBV27 with TRBJ1-5; 7 nucleotides agree with TRBD1. CDR1 is MNHEY and CDR2 is SMNVEV in the germline V gene (reference sequence). This CDR3 region has 14 residues. V shed 2 bases, J shed 7 bases, and the junction held 5 bases outside the gene matches. CDR3 sequence reads: CASSLEGAGQPQHF. The CDR3 nucleotides are TGTGCCAGCAGTTTAGAGGGGGCTGGACAGCCCCAGCATTTT.

This chain links TRBV27 with TRBJ2-7; D unresolved. This CDR3 comprises 14 residues. The germline V gene has CDR1 MNHEY and CDR2 SMNVEV (reference sequence). Trimming pared 6 bases from V and 2 bases from J, leaving 14 bases between. The CDR3 region has the DNA TGTGCCAGCAGCCCCCGGACGCCTGCCTACGAGCAGTACTTC. It translates to CASSPRTPAYEQYF.

The rearrangement uses TRBV19 and TRBJ1-4; D unclear. The CDR3 extends over 15 amino acids. Germline V lookup: CDR1 LNHDA, CDR2 SQIVND (reference sequence). V lost 0 bases to trimming and J lost 5 bases, with 10 bases between them. The CDR3 loop reads CASSIEGGRNEKLFF. In DNA, the CDR3 is TGTGCCAGTAGTATAGAAGGCGGGCGGAATGAAAAACTGTTTTTT.

Comment on this clone: Other DNA sequences within the sample encode an identical CDR3. The chain combines TRBV7-9 with TRBJ2-7; the D is unclear. CDR1 SEHNR and CDR2 FQNEAQ come from the germline V gene (reference sequence). Trimming shortened V by 1 base and J by 3 bases, and 4 bases separated the two germline ends. This CDR3 comprises 12 residues. The CDR3 spells CASSLDYYEQYF. The DNA of the CDR3 is TGTGCCAGCAGCTTAGATTACTACGAGCAGTACTTC.